This paragraph reports one T cell receptor (beta chain). Its target is unknown. A much larger clone sits a single nucleotide away, making a read error possible. A primer matching the constant region was used to make TCR beta cDNA from approximately 520 ng of total RNA. Slightly modified ARM-PCR, run as three nested multiplex PCR rounds, produced the TCR beta libraries. The first two PCR rounds, approximately 11 cycles each, used TRBV1-TRBV30 forward primers and a C-beta reverse primer. MiXCR, applied by TCRdb to the multiplex PCR reads, yields one record per CDR3 protein. The data hold 150,000 to 200,000 distinct CDR3 sequences, with around three fifths observed a single time. CDR1 is SEHNR, CDR2 FQNEAQ, per germline (reference sequence). With 5 bases removed from V and 2 bases from J, the gap between germline ends came to 10 bases. The CDR3 has 14 amino acids. Unsorted whole blood yielded blood RNA, and germline DNA was extracted as well. Prior to the surgical procedure, 3.5 to 5 milliliters of peripheral blood were collected.

This sample stems from a study of tumor-infiltrating lymphocytes in primary liver carcinoma. The overall study: Patients of both sexes were 30 to 69 years old. Broader study findings: Between tumor regions, pairs overlapped more than tumor-adjacent and tumor-blood pairs did.

The clonotype was recovered from a woman aged 60-75 years with primary liver carcinoma and hepatitis B virus infection. This sequence joins TRBV7-9 and TRBJ1-3, with D unresolved. The source material was peripheral blood. The CDR3 loop reads CASSRSTTGNTIYF. CDR3 sequence (DNA): TGTGCCAGCAGCCGCTCGACAACTGGAAACACCATATATTTT. Full variable domain (rest looked up from reference TRBV7-9 and TRBJ1-3): DTGVSQNPRHKITKRGQNVTFRCDPISEHNRLYWYRQTLGQGPEFLTYFQNEAQLEKSRLLSDRFSAERPKGSFSTLEIQRTEQGDSAMYLCASSRSTTGNTIYFGEGSWLTVV.